This entry lists 7 T cell receptor beta chains sequenced from one sample in a study of OX40 agonist ivuxolimab in advanced cancers. Produced via immunoSEQ multiplex PCR; TCRdb's table is partial and in-frame only. This table has approximately 82,000 clones, about 90% appearing once. The sample here was CD4+ or CD8+ T cells sorted from blood, taken in a trial of the OX40 agonist ivuxolimab. The receptor set was obtained from an adult with an advanced solid tumor such as melanoma, head and neck, liver or kidney cancer.

V and J are TRBV5-4 and TRBJ2-3; D might be TRBD2 (7 bases). V was trimmed by 2 bases and J by 4 bases, leaving 11 bases between them. Germline values: CDR1 SGHNT, CDR2 YYREEE (reference sequence). CDR3 length: 14 residues. The CDR3 DNA reads TGTGCCAGCAGCTTCCGGGGGGCCCCAGATACGCAGTATTTT. It is translated as CASSFRGAPDTQYF.

The rearrangement uses TRBV7-8 and TRBJ2-2; D is unclear. The CDR3 is 13 residues long. Germline V CDR1 and CDR2: SGHVS, FQNEAQ. Trimming stripped 2 bases from V and 4 bases from J, with 5 bases between. The CDR3 sequence is CASSLLSTGELFF. The CDR3, as DNA: TGTGCCAGCAGCTTACTTAGCACCGGGGAGCTGTTTTTT.

The genes are TRBV29-1 and TRBJ2-7; unclear D gene. Germline CDR1 and CDR2: SQVTM and ANQGSEA. The CDR3 is 12 residues long. Between the trimmed V and J ends, which lost 1 base and 3 bases, there was a span of 7 bases. The CDR3 loop reads CSVEGAGYEQYF. The CDR3 DNA reads TGCAGCGTTGAAGGGGCAGGCTACGAGCAGTACTTC.

The V gene is TRBV9, the J gene TRBJ2-1, with 8 bases that match TRBD1. CDR3 length: 15 amino acids. Looked up from germline, CDR1 is SGDLS and CDR2 is YYNGEE. V shed 2 bases and J 5 bases; nucleotides not matched to a gene: 6. CDR3 in amino acids: CASSVGRGLNNEQFF. The DNA for the CDR3 is TGTGCCAGCAGCGTGGGCAGGGGGCTTAACAATGAGCAGTTCTTC.

The chain has TRBV4-1 and TRBJ2-1, with D unresolved. The CDR3 length is 16 residues. CDR1 and CDR2 (germline): MGHRA, YSYEKL. The V gene lost 4 bases and the J gene lost 6 bases, with 19 bases spanning the gap. CDR3 sequence reads: CASSRGPRFGLNEQFF. CDR3 DNA sequence: TGCGCCAGCAGCCGAGGTCCCCGGTTTGGTCTCAATGAGCAGTTCTTC.

The chain links TRBV5-1 to TRBJ2-1; 10 bases map to TRBD2. With 7 bases clipped from V and 12 bases from J, the junction kept 13 bases outside the gene matches. The CDR3 runs to 14 residues. Germline-derived CDR1 and CDR2 are SGHRS and YFSETQ. The CDR3 nucleotides read TGCGCCAGCGGCCTAGCGGGAGAGAATTCTGGGCAGTTCTTC. Translation: CASGLAGENSGQFF.

The rearrangement uses TRBV9 and TRBJ2-7; TRBD1 agrees at 11 bases. This CDR3 is built from 16 residues. Germline CDR1 reads SGDLS; CDR2 reads YYNGEE. J was trimmed by 6 bases and V by 0 bases; bases with no gene match: 8. The CDR3 sequence: CASSVGGGQGASEQYF. The DNA of the CDR3 is TGTGCCAGCAGCGTAGGCGGCGGACAGGGGGCAAGCGAGCAGTACTTC.